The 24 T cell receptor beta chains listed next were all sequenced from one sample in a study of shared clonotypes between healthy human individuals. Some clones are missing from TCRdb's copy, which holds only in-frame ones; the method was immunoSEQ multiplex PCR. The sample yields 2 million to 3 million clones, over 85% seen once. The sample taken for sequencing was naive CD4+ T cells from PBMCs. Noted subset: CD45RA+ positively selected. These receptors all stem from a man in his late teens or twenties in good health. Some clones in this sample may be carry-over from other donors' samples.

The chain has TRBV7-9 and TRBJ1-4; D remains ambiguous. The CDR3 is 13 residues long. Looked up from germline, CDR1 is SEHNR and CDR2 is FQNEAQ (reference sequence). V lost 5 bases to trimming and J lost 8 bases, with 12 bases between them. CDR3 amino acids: CASSPQAREKLFF. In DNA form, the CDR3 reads TGTGCCAGCAGCCCCCAGGCCCGGGAAAAACTGTTTTTT.

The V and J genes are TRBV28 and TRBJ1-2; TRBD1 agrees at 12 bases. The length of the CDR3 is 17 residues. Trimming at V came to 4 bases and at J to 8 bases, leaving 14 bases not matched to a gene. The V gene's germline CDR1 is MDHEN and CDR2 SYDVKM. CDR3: CASSSPRDRGLSGGYTF. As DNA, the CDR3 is TGTGCCAGCAGTTCCCCGCGGGACAGGGGGCTTTCGGGAGGCTACACCTTC.

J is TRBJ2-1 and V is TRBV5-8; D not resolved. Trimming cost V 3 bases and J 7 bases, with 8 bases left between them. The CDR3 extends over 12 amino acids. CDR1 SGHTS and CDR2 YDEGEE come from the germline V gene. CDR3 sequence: CASSWGRNEQFF. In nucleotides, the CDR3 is TGTGCCAGCAGCTGGGGAAGGAATGAGCAGTTCTTC.

The CDR3 loop reads CASSLEVGSHEQYF. The CDR3 bases are TGCGCCAGCAGCTTGGAAGTGGGGTCCCACGAGCAGTACTTC. The rearrangement uses TRBV5-1 and TRBJ2-7, with D unresolved. The CDR3 consists of 14 residues. Germline-derived CDR1 and CDR2 are SGHRS and YFSETQ. The V and J ends lost 0 bases and 5 bases respectively, with 12 bases between them.

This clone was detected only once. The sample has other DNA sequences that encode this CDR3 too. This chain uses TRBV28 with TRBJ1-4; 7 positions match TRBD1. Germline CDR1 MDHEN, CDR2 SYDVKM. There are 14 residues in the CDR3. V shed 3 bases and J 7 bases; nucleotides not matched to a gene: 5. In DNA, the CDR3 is TGTGCCAGCAGTTTGGCAGGGGGAGGTGAAAAACTGTTTTTT. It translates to CASSLAGGGEKLFF.

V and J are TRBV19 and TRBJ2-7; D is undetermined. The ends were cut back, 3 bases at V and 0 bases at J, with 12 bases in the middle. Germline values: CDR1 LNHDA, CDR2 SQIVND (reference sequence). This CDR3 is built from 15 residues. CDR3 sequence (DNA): TGTGCCAGTAGTATCAAGACGGACCCCTCCTACGAGCAGTACTTC. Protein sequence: CASSIKTDPSYEQYF.

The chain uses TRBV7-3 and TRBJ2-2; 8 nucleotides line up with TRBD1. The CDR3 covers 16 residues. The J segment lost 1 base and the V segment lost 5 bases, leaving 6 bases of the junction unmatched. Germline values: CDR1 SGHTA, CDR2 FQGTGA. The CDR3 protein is CASSRAGGLNTGELFF. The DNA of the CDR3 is TGTGCCAGCAGCCGCGCAGGGGGCTTGAACACCGGGGAGCTGTTTTTT.

The CDR3 region is CASSRHTNTGELFF. The CDR3 nucleotides are TGTGCCAGTAGCCGTCACACGAACACCGGGGAGCTGTTTTTT. V usage is TRBV19 and J usage is TRBJ2-2; D uncertain. Germline CDR1 and CDR2: LNHDA and SQIVND (reference sequence). The V end was cut by 6 bases, the J end by 0 bases, with 8 bases between. The CDR3 has 14 amino acids.

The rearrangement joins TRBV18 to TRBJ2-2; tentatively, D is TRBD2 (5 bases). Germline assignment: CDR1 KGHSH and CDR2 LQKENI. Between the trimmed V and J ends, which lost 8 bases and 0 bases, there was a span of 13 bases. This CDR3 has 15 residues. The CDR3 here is CASARAGTNTGELFF. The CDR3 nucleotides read TGTGCCAGCGCAAGGGCGGGCACGAACACCGGGGAGCTGTTTTTT.

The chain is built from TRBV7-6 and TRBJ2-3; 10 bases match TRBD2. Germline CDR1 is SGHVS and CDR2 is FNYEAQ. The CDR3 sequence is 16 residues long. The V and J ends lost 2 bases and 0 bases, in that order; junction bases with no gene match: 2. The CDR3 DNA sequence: TGTGCCAGCAGCTTATTAGCGGGAGGCAGCACAGATACGCAGTATTTT. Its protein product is CASSLLAGGSTDTQYF.

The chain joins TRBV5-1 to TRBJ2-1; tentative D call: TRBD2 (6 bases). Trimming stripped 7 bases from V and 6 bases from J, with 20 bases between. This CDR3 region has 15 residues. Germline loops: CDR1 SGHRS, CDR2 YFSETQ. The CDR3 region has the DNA TGCGCCAGCGGAAATAGCGGAGCGATCCTCAATGAGCAGTTCTTC. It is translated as CASGNSGAILNEQFF.

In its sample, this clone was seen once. The CDR3 coding sequence is TGTGCCAGCACCAACTATTTGACAGAGAACTATGGCTACACCTTC. Residues: CASTNYLTENYGYTF. The V and J genes are TRBV18 and TRBJ1-2, with a weak D call TRBD1 (5 bases). Germline V gives CDR1 KGHSH, CDR2 LQKENI. The CDR3 is 15 amino acids. Trimming took off 8 bases at V and 2 bases at J, with 18 bases between the two ends.

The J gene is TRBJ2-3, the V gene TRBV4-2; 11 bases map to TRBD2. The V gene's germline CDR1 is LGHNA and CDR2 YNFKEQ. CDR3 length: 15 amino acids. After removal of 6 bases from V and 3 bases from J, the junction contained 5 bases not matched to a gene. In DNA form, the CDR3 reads TGTGCCAGCAGTCTAGCGGGAGGTCGGACAGATACGCAGTATTTT. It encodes CASSLAGGRTDTQYF.

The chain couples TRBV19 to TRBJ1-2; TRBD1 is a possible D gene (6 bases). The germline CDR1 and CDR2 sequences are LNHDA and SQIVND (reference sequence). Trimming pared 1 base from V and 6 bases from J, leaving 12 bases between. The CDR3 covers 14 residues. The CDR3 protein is CASSIGGRANGYTF. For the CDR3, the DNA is TGTGCCAGTAGTATAGGGGGGCGCGCAAATGGCTACACCTTC.

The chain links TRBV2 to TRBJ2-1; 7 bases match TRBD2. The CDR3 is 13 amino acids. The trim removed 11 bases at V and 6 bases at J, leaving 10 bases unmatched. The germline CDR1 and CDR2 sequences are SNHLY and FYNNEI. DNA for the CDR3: TGTGCCTCTGGGGCGGGACTACTCAATGAGCAGTTCTTC. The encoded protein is CASGAGLLNEQFF.

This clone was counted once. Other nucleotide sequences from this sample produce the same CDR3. CDR3 nucleotide sequence: TGCGCCAGCAGCTTGGCCACGGTTCAAGAGACCCAGTACTTC. Its protein product is CASSLATVQETQYF. The chain combines TRBV5-1 with TRBJ2-5; D remains unclear. Germline CDR1 SGHRS, CDR2 YFSETQ. The CDR3 covers 14 residues. V lost 0 bases and J 2 bases, leaving 8 bases between the germline ends.

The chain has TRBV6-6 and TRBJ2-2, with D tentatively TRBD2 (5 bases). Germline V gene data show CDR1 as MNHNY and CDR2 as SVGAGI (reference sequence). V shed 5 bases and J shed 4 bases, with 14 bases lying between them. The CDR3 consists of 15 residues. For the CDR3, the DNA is TGTGCCAGCAGTACAACGGGAAAGAGCACCGGGGAGCTGTTTTTT. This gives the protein CASSTTGKSTGELFF.

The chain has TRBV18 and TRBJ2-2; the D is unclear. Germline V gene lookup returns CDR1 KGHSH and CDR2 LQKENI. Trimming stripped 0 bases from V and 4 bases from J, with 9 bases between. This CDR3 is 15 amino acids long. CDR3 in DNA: TGTGCCAGCTCACCACCGGGCAGGTCCACCGGGGAGCTGTTTTTT. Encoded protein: CASSPPGRSTGELFF.

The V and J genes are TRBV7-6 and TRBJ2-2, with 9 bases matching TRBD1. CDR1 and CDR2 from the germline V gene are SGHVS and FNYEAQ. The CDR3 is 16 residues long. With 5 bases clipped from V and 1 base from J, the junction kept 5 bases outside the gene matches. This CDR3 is CASSIRDRVNTGELFF. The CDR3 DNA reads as TGTGCCAGCAGCATCCGGGACAGGGTGAACACCGGGGAGCTGTTTTTT.

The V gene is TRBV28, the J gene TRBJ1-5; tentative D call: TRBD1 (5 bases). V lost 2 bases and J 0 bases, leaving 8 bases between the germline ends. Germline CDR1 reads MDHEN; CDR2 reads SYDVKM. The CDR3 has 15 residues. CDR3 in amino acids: CASSLEGYSNQPQHF. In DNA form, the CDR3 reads TGTGCCAGCAGTTTAGAGGGGTATAGCAATCAGCCCCAGCATTTT.

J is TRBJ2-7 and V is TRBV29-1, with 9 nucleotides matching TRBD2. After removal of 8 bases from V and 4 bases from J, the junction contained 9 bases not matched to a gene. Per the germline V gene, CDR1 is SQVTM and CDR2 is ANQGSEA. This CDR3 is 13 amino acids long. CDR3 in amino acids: CSTSGTSNYEQYF. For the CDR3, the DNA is TGCAGCACCTCCGGGACTAGCAATTACGAGCAGTACTTC.

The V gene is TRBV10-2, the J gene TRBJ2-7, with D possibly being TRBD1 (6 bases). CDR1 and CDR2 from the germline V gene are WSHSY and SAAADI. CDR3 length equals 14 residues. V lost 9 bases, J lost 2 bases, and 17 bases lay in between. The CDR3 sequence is CASILTAGAYEQYF. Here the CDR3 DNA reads TGCGCCAGTATACTCACGGCAGGGGCCTACGAGCAGTACTTC.

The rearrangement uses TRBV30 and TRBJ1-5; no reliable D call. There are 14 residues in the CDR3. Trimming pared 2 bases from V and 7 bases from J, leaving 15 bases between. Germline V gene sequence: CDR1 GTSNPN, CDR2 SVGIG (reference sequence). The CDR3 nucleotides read TGTGCCTGGAGTTTTTCCACCCAATACCAGCCCCAGCATTTT. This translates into CAWSFSTQYQPQHF. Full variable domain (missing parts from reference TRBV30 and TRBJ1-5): SQTIHQWPATLVQPVGSPLSLECTVEGTSNPNLYWYRQAAGRGLQLLFYSVGIGQISSEVPQNLSASRPQDRQFILSSKKLLLSDSGFYLCAWSFSTQYQPQHFGDGTRLSIL.

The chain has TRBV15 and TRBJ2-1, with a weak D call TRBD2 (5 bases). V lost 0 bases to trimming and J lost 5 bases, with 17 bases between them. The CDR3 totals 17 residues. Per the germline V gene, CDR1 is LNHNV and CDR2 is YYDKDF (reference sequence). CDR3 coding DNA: TGTGCCACCAGCAGAGATTCGAGAGGAGGCTGGGACAATGAGCAGTTCTTC. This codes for CATSRDSRGGWDNEQFF.